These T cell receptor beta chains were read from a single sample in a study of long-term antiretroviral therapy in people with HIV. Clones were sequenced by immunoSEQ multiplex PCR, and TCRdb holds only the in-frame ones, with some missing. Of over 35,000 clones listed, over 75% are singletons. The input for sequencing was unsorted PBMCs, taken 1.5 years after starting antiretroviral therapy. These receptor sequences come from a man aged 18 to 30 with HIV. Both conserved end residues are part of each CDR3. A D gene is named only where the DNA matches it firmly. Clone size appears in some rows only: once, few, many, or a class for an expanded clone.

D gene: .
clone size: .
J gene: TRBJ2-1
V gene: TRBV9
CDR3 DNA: TGTGCCAGCAGCGTAGCTCGAGGAACTGAGCAGTTCTTC
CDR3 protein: CASSVARGTEQFF

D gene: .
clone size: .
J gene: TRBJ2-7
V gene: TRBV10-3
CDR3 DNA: TGTGCCATCAGTGAAAGGGAAGCCTACGAGCAGTACTTC
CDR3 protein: CAISEREAYEQYF

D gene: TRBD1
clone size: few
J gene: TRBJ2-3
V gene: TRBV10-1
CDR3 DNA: TGCGCCAGCAGTGAGTCGAACAGGGGAACAGATACGCAGTATTTT
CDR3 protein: CASSESNRGTDTQYF

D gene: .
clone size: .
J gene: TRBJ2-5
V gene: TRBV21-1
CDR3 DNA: TGTGCCGGGCCCGGGACCCAGTACTTC
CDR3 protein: CAGPGTQYF

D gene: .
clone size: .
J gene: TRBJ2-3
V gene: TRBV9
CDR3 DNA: TGTGCCAGCAGCGTATCGACGGGAACCACAGATACGCAGTATTTT
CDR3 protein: CASSVSTGTTDTQYF

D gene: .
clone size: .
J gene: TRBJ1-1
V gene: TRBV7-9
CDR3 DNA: TGTGCCAGCAGCCGTCCACGGGGCAGCCCCGTAGGCGCTGAAGCTTTCTTT
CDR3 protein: CASSRPRGSPVGAEAFF

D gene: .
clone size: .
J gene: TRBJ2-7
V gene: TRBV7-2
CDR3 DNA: TGTGCCAGCAGCTTAGCGGGAGGCGCCTACGAGCAGTACTTC
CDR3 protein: CASSLAGGAYEQYF

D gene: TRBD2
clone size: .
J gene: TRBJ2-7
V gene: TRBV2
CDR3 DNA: TGTGCCAGCAGTTGGACTAGCGGGAGTCTCGGCGAGCAGTACTTC
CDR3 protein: CASSWTSGSLGEQYF

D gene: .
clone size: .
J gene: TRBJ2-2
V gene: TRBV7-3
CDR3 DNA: TGTGCCAGCAGCTCTAAGAGCGGCACCGGGGAGCTGTTTTTT
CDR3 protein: CASSSKSGTGELFF

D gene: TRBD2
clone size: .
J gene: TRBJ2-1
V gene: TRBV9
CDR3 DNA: TGTGCCAGCAGCGATCACGGGACTAGCGTTGGCAATGAGCAGTTCTTC
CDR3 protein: CASSDHGTSVGNEQFF

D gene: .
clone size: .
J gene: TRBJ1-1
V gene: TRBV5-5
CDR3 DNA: TGTGCCAGCAGCATAGGGACCGGGGCTGAAGCTTTCTTT
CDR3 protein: CASSIGTGAEAFF

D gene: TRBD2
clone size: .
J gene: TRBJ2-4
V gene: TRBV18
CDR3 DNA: TGTGCCAGCCTCAGAGCGGGAGGGCTCAACATTCAGTACTTC
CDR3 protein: CASLRAGGLNIQYF

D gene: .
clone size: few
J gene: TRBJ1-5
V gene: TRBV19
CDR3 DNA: TGTGCCAGTAGTTTTACAGGGCGAAGCAATCAGCCCCAGCATTTT
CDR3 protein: CASSFTGRSNQPQHF

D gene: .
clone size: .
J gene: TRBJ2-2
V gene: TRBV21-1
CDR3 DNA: TGTGCCAGCAGCAAAGCCGGGGGTTCGGCTAGCGGGAGGGCCGGGGACACCGGGGAGCTGTTTTTT
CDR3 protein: CASSKAGGSASGRAGDTGELFF

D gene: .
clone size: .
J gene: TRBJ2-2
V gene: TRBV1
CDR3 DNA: TGCACCAGCAGCCAAGAGGGCCTAGCGGGAGAGTGGGGCGGGGAGCTGTTTTTT
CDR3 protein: CTSSQEGLAGEWGGELFF

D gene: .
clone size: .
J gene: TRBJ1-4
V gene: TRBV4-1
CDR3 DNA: TGCGCCAGCAGCCAGGGGGGCGCTAATGAAAAACTGTTTTTT
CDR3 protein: CASSQGGANEKLFF

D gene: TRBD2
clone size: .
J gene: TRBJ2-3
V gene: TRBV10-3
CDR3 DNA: TGTGCCACCGCACTAGCGGGAGGGCGGGGAGATACGCAGTATTTT
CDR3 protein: CATALAGGRGDTQYF

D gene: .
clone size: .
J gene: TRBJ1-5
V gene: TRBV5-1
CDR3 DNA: TGCGCCAGCAGCTTGGGAGGGGGATCGTTGCCCCAGCATTTT
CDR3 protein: CASSLGGGSLPQHF